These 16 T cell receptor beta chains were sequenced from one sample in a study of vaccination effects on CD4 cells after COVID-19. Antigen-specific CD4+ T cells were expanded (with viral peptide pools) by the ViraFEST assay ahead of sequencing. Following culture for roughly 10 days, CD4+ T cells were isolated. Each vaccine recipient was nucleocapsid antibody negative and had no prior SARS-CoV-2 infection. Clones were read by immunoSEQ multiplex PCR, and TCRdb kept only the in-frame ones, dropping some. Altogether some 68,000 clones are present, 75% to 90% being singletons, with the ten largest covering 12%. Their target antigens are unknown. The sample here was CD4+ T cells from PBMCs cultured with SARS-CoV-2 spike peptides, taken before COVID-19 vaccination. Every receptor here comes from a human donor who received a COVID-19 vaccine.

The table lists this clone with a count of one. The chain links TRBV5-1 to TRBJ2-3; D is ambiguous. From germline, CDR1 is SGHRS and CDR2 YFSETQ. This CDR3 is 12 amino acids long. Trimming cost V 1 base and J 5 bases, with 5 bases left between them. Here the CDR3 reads CASSLYEDTQYF. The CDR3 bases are TGCGCCAGCAGCTTGTATGAAGATACGCAGTATTTT.

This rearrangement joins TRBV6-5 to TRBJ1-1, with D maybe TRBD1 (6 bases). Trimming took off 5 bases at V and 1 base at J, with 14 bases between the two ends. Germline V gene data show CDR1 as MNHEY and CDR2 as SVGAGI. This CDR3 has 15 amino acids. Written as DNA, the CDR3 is TGTGCCAGCAGTACAATCGGGACAAGGAACACTGAAGCTTTCTTT. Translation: CASSTIGTRNTEAFF.

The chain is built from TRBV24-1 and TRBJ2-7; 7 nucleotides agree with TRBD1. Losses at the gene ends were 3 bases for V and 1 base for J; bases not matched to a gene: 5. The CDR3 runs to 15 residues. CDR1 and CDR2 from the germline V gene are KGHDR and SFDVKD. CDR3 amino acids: CATSDNRGWSYEQYV. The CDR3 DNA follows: TGTGCCACCAGTGATAACAGGGGATGGTCCTACGAGCAGTACGTC.

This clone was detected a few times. CDR3 amino acids: CATSDMTGPGYNEQFF. CDR3 bases: TGTGCCACCAGTGACATGACAGGCCCCGGGTACAATGAGCAGTTCTTC. The J gene is TRBJ2-1, the V gene TRBV24-1; tentative D call: TRBD1 (6 bases). Germline V lookup: CDR1 KGHDR, CDR2 SFDVKD. The CDR3 covers 16 residues. V lost 4 bases and J 4 bases, leaving 16 bases between the germline ends.

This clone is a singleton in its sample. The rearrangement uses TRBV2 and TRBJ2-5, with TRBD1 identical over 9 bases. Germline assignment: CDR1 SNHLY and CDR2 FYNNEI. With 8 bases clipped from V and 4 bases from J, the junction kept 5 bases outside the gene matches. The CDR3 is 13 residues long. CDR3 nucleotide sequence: TGTGCCAGCTCCCGGGGACAGGGAGAGACCCAGTACTTC. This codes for CASSRGQGETQYF.

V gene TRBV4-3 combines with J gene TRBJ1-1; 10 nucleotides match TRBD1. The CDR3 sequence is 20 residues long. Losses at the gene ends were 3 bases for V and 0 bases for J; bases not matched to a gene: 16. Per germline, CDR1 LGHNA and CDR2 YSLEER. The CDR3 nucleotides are TGCGCCAGCAGCCAGGAGATGGCCGGGACAGGGGACTTAATGAACACTGAAGCTTTCTTT. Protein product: CASSQEMAGTGDLMNTEAFF.

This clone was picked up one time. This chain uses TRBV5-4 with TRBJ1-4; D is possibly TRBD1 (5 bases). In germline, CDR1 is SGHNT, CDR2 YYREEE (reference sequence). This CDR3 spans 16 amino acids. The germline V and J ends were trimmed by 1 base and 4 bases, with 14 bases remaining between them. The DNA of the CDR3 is TGTGCCAGCAGCTTGATAATCGCAGGGCGTAATGAAAAACTGTTTTTT. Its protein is CASSLIIAGRNEKLFF. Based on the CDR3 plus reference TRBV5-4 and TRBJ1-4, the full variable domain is ETGVTQSPTHLIKTRGQQVTLRCSSQSGHNTVSWYQQALGQGPQFIFQYYREEENGRGNFPPRFSGLQFPNYSSELNVNALELDDSALYLCASSLIIAGRNEKLFFGSGTQLSVL.

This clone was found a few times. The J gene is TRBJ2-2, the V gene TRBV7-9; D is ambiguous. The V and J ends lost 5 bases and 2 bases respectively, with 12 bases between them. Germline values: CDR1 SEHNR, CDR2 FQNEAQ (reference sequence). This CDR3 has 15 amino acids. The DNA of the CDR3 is TGTGCCAGCAGCAGCCTGGCCAGCAACACCGGGGAGCTGTTTTTT. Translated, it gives CASSSLASNTGELFF.

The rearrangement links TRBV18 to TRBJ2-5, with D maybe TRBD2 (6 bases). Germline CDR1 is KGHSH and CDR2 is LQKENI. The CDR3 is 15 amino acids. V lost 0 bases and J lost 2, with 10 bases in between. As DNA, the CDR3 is TGTGCCAGCTCACCACCGGGAGGTGGGCAAGAGACCCAGTACTTC. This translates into CASSPPGGGQETQYF.

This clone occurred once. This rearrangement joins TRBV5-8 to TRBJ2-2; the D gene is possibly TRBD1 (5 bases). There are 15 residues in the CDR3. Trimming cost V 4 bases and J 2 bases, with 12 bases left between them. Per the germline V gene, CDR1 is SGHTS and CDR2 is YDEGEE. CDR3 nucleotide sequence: TGTGCCAGCAGCCCCAAAGGGGCCAACACCGGGGAGCTGTTTTTT. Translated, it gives CASSPKGANTGELFF.

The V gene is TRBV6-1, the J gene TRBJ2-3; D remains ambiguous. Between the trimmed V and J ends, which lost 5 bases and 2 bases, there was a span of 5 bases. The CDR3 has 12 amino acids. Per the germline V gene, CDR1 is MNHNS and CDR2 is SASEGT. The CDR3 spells CASSTHTDTQYF. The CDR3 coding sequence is TGTGCCAGCAGTACTCACACAGATACGCAGTATTTT.

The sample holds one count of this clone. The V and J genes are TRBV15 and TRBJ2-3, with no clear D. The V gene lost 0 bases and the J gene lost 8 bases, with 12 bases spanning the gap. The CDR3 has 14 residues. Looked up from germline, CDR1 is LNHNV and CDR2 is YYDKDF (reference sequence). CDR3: CATSRDLANPTQYF. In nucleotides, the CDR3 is TGTGCCACCAGCAGAGATTTGGCAAACCCTACGCAGTATTTT.

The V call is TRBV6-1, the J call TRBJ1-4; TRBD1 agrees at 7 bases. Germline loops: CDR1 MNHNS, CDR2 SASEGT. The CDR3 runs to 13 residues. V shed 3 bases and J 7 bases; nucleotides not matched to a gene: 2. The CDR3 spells CASSDRQGEKLFF. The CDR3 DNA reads TGTGCCAGCAGTGACCGACAGGGTGAAAAACTGTTTTTT.

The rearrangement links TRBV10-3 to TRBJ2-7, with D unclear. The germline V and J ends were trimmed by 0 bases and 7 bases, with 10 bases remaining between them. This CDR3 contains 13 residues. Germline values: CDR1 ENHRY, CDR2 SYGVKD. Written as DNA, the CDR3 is TGTGCCATCAGTGAGTCTTGGGTTACAGAGCAGTACGTC. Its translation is CAISESWVTEQYV.

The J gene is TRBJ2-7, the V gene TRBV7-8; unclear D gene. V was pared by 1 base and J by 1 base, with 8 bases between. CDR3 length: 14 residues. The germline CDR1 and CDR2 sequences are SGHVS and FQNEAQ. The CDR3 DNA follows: TGTGCCAGCAGCTTAGGACGGATTTCCTACGAGCAGTACGTC. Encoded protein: CASSLGRISYEQYV.

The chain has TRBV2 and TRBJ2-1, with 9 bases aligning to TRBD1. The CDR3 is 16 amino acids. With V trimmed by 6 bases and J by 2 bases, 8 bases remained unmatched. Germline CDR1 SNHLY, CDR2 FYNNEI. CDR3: CASRLPGQGTYNEQFF. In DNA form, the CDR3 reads TGTGCCAGCAGGCTACCGGGACAGGGAACCTACAATGAGCAGTTCTTC.